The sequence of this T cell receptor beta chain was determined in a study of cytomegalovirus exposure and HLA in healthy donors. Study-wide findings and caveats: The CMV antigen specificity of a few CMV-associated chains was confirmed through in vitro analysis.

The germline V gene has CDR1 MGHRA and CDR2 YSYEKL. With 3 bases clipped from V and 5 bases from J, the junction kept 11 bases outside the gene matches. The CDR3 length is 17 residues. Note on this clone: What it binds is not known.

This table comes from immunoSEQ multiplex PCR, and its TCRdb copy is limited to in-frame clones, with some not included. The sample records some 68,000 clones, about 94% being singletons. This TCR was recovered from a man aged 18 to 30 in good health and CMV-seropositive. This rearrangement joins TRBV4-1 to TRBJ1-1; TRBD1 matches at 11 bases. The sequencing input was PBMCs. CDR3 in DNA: TGCGCCAGCAGCCACCTACCCGGACAGGGGGCCGCAACTGAAGCTTTCTTT. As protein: CASSHLPGQGAATEAFF.